This TCR beta chain comes out of a study of Ad26.COV2.S vaccination and SARS-CoV-2 variants. The wider study: Ad26.COV2.S shots went into the muscle once or twice, 56 days apart.

As to treatment: roughly 18 received Ad26.COV2.S at low or high dose, single or two shots; 5 received placebo; per-sample allocation not given. Repertoires come from day 63 after the first vaccine or placebo injection. A Boston adult aged 18-55 years was the donor. Here immunoSEQ multiplex PCR was the method, and the copy in TCRdb shows in-frame clones only, minus some. The sample includes about 370,000 clones, less than 90% seen only once; the top ten take 3.5%. As to this clone: Its matching antigen is unknown.

Study results and caveats: Responses of spike-specific T cells (both CD8+ and CD4+) reportedly showed substantial breadth after vaccination.

The source was peripheral blood, collected in a trial of Ad26.COV2.S vaccine versus placebo. The source of this sequence is a person aged 18-65 years who received the Ad26.COV2.S COVID-19 vaccine or a placebo.

The CDR3 protein is CASSERVNLNEQFF. The DNA of the CDR3 is TGTGCCAGCAGTGAGAGGGTCAACCTCAATGAGCAGTTCTTC. The rearrangement joins TRBV2 to TRBJ2-1; D possibly corresponds to TRBD2 (5 bases). Trimming cost V 3 bases and J 6 bases, with 12 bases left between them. CDR1 is SNHLY, CDR2 FYNNEI, per germline. The CDR3 is 14 amino acids.